This TCR beta chain was recovered during a study of shared T cell receptors in the human thymus. Using immunoSEQ multiplex PCR, the repertoire was profiled, and TCRdb retains in-frame clones only, with some absent. The sample yields around 730,000 clones, 75% to 90% seen once. The CDR3 has 15 amino acids. Germline V gene data show CDR1 as MDHEN and CDR2 as SYDVKM. Trimming removed 3 bases from V and 0 bases from J, with 8 bases in between. The data also belong to a second study, concerning human thymus T cells. From that paper: Donors consisted of healthy Finnish infants (having corrective surgery for congenital heart defects). Resections obtained during corrective heart surgery supplied the thymus tissue. Gene usage for V and J segments appeared biased in thymic and blood repertoires. A high degree of thymic repertoire overlap among unrelated individuals was reported in related research.

The specimen was thymocytes. This sequence originates from a girl in the first two years of life with a congenital heart defect. The chain employs TRBV28 and TRBJ1-4, with D perhaps TRBD1 (5 bases). The CDR3 DNA reads TGTGCCAGCAGTTTGGAGACAGCAACTAATGAAAAACTGTTTTTT. This translates into CASSLETATNEKLFF.